This T cell receptor (beta chain) was observed in a study of cytomegalovirus exposure and HLA in healthy donors. Primers for the PCR totalled 60 Vbeta and 13 Jbeta. Assay used: immunoSEQ multiplex PCR; TCRdb lists only in-frame clones, some missing. The sample holds over 150,000 clones; 82% are singletons and the top ten take 7% to 9.5%. This clone appeared a few times. The CDR3 sequence is 15 residues long. CDR1 and CDR2 from the germline V gene are LGHNA and YSLEER. Trimming cost V 6 bases and J 4 bases, with 17 bases left between them. The sequence was collected from a male donor in good health and CMV-seropositive. The chain joins TRBV4-3 to TRBJ2-3, with a weak D call TRBD1 (8 bases). The specimen sequenced was PBMCs. This CDR3 reads CASSGQGGGADTQYF. The CDR3 DNA is TGCGCCAGCAGTGGACAGGGAGGGGGCGCAGATACGCAGTATTTT.